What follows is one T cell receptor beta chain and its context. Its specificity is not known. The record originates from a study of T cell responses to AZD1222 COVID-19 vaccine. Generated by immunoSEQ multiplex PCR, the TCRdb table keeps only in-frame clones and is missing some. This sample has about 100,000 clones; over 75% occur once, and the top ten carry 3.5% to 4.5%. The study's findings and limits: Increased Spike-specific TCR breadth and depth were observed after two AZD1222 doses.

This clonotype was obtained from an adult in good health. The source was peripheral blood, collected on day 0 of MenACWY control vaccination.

The chain's CDR3 is CASSLLQGRGGYTF. CDR3 DNA: TGTGCCAGCAGTCTTCTCCAGGGAAGGGGTGGCTACACCTTC. The V gene is TRBV9, the J gene TRBJ1-2; D may be TRBD1 (5 bases). The V gene's germline CDR1 is SGDLS and CDR2 YYNGEE. V dropped 5 bases and J dropped 7 bases, with 18 bases sitting between them. The CDR3 loop spans 14 amino acids.